What follows are 15 T cell receptor beta chains derived from one specimen sequenced in a study of T cell repertoires in MIS-A myocarditis. Generated by immunoSEQ multiplex PCR, the TCRdb table keeps only in-frame clones and is missing some. The sample lists 15,000 or so clones, 70% to 75% occurring once. Material for sequencing was left ventricle heart tissue obtained at autopsy. The receptors stem from a man in his late teens or twenties with fulminant myocarditis from multisystem inflammatory syndrome in adults (MIS-A) after COVID-19.

The chain is built from TRBV29-1 and TRBJ1-2; D is uncertain. The CDR3 runs to 12 residues. Trimming removed 4 bases from V and 5 bases from J, with 11 bases in between. Germline CDR1 and CDR2: SQVTM and ANQGSEA. CDR3: CSVVAGTYGYTF. In nucleotides, the CDR3 is TGCAGCGTTGTCGCCGGAACATATGGCTACACCTTC. The entire variable domain, with the rest obtained from reference TRBV29-1 and TRBJ1-2, is as follows: SAVISQKPSRDICQRGTSLTIQCQVDSQVTMMFWYRQQPGQSLTLIATANQGSEATYESGFVIDKFPISRPNLTFSTLTVSNMSPEDSSIYLCSVVAGTYGYTFGSGTRLTVV.

The J gene is TRBJ1-2, the V gene TRBV19, with a weak D call TRBD1 (5 bases). CDR3 length: 12 residues. Germline CDR1 and CDR2: LNHDA and SQIVND (reference sequence). V gave up 5 bases and J gave up 8 bases, with 12 bases separating them. The CDR3 loop is CASSPTTGGYTF. The CDR3 coding sequence is TGTGCCAGTAGTCCCACTACAGGCGGCTACACCTTC.

This clone occurred once. The chain is built from TRBV3-1 (or the pseudogene TRBV3-2) and TRBJ2-1; D unclear. This CDR3 has 17 residues. V lost 0 bases and J lost 2, with 14 bases in between. Germline V gene lookup returns CDR1 LGHDT and CDR2 YNNKEL (reference sequence). DNA for the CDR3: TGTGCCAGCAGCCAAGATCCATTGTCTCGTCCCTACAATGAGCAGTTCTTC. This sequence encodes CASSQDPLSRPYNEQFF.

This clone was recorded a few times. The chain links TRBV27 to TRBJ1-1; no firm D call. CDR1 and CDR2 from the germline V gene are MNHEY and SMNVEV (reference sequence). Trimming left V 7 bases short and J 4 bases short, with 19 bases between. The CDR3 totals 15 residues. The CDR3 DNA follows: TGTGCCAGCAATTACCAAGTCGGTCATGCCACTGAAGCTTTCTTT. This gives the protein CASNYQVGHATEAFF.

The chain uses TRBV5-6 and TRBJ1-2; D unresolved. The ends were cut back, 1 base at V and 6 bases at J, with 19 bases in the middle. CDR1 SGHDT and CDR2 YYEEEE come from the germline V gene. The CDR3 is 16 amino acids. The CDR3 loop reads CASSLSFSGIGDGYTF. Here the CDR3 DNA reads TGTGCCAGCAGCTTGTCGTTCTCCGGGATAGGCGATGGCTACACCTTC.

The CDR3 protein is CASRRQQNTGELFF. The CDR3 DNA is TGTGCCAGTAGACGACAACAGAACACCGGGGAGCTGTTTTTT. This chain connects TRBV19 to TRBJ2-2; D unclear. The V end lost 6 bases, the J end lost 1 base, and 9 bases lay between the germline ends. The CDR3 spans 14 residues. Germline V gives CDR1 LNHDA, CDR2 SQIVND (reference sequence). The full variable domain, rest sourced from reference TRBV19 and TRBJ2-2, is DGGITQSPKYLFRKEGQNVTLSCEQNLNHDAMYWYRQDPGQGLRLIYYSQIVNDFQKGDIAEGYSVSREKKESFPLTVTSAQKNPTAFYLCASRRQQNTGELFFGEGSRLTVL.

This sequence joins TRBV30 and TRBJ2-7, with TRBD1 as a possible D gene (5 bases). The germline V gene encodes CDR1 GTSNPN and CDR2 SVGIG (reference sequence). V lost 4 bases and J lost 4, with 8 bases in between. This CDR3 comprises 11 residues. CDR3: CAWTQGYEQYF. CDR3 DNA: TGTGCCTGGACCCAGGGATACGAGCAGTACTTC.

The V and J genes are TRBV7-9 and TRBJ2-2, with TRBD1 matching over 7 bases. V lost 5 bases to trimming and J lost 5 bases; unmatched junction nucleotides: 14. The CDR3 covers 17 residues. Germline lookup yields CDR1 SEHNR and CDR2 FQNEAQ (reference sequence). The chain's CDR3 is CASSPTGYIIFTGELFF. In DNA form, the CDR3 reads TGTGCCAGCAGCCCGACAGGGTATATCATTTTTACCGGGGAGCTGTTTTTT.

The chain combines TRBV5-1 with TRBJ2-3; the D gene is possibly TRBD2 (5 bases). This CDR3 has 14 residues. Trimming left V 0 bases short and J 3 bases short, with 8 bases between. Germline CDR1 SGHRS, CDR2 YFSETQ. The CDR3 bases are TGCGCCAGCAGCTTGGTAAGGGAGACAGATACGCAGTATTTT. Translation: CASSLVRETDTQYF.

The chain is built from TRBV6-5 and TRBJ1-1, with D possibly being TRBD1 (6 bases). CDR3 length: 15 amino acids. The germline V gene encodes CDR1 MNHEY and CDR2 SVGAGI. Between the trimmed V and J ends, which lost 5 bases and 0 bases, there was a span of 13 bases. The CDR3 region is CASSKDSALNTEAFF. The CDR3 DNA follows: TGTGCCAGCAGTAAGGACAGCGCTTTGAACACTGAAGCTTTCTTT.

The chain recombines TRBV19 with TRBJ1-1; 7 positions match TRBD1. Germline-derived CDR1 and CDR2 are LNHDA and SQIVND (reference sequence). The CDR3 is 15 residues long. Trimming took 4 bases from V and 1 from J; bases not matched to a gene: 6. CDR3 loop: CASSTRDSWNTEAFF. CDR3 DNA: TGTGCCAGTAGTACCCGGGACAGCTGGAACACTGAAGCTTTCTTT.

This clone occurred once. A junction boundary mismatches the germline segment, possibly from a read error. The V gene is TRBV2, the J gene TRBJ1-4; D ambiguous. CDR3 size: 12 residues. CDR1 and CDR2 (germline): SNHLY, FYNNEI. The CDR3 loop is CAGRATNEKLFF. The CDR3 nucleotides read TGTGCCGGCAGAGCCACTAATGAAAAACTGTTTTTT. The complete variable domain, with remaining parts taken from reference TRBV2 and TRBJ1-4, reads EPEVTQTPSHQVTQMGQEVILRCVPISNHLYFYWYRQILGQKVEFLVSFYNNEISEKSEIFDDQFSVERPDGSNFTLKIRSTKLEDSAMYFCAGRATNEKLFFGSGTQLSVL.

A few counts support this clone. This chain joins TRBV18 and TRBJ1-1, with D hard to call. Trimming stripped 6 bases from V and 3 bases from J, with 11 bases between. This CDR3 is built from 13 residues. Germline assignment: CDR1 KGHSH and CDR2 LQKENI. The CDR3 loop is CASSSVVDTEAFF. CDR3 DNA: TGTGCCAGCTCCTCAGTCGTGGACACTGAAGCTTTCTTT. Drawing the rest from reference TRBV18 and TRBJ1-1, the complete variable domain is NAGVMQNPRHLVRRRGQEARLRCSPMKGHSHVYWYRQLPEEGLKFMVYLQKENIIDESGMPKERFSAEFPKEGPSILRIQQVVRGDSAAYFCASSSVVDTEAFFGQGTRLTVV.

The chain joins TRBV19 to TRBJ2-7; D is undetermined. V was shortened by 4 bases and J by 2 bases, with 15 bases between the two germline ends. The CDR3 extends over 15 amino acids. Germline V CDR1 and CDR2: LNHDA, SQIVND (reference sequence). DNA for the CDR3: TGTGCCAGTAGTAGGTCTACAAACCCCGCCTACGAGCAGTACTTC. Amino acid sequence: CASSRSTNPAYEQYF.

This rearrangement joins TRBV9 to TRBJ1-2, with D perhaps TRBD1 (5 bases). Trimming took off 4 bases at V and 8 bases at J, with 12 bases between the two ends. CDR1 and CDR2 (germline): SGDLS, YYNGEE. The CDR3 has 12 residues. CDR3 sequence: CASSLQVRGYTF. The CDR3 DNA reads TGTGCCAGCAGCCTACAGGTTCGGGGCTACACCTTC.